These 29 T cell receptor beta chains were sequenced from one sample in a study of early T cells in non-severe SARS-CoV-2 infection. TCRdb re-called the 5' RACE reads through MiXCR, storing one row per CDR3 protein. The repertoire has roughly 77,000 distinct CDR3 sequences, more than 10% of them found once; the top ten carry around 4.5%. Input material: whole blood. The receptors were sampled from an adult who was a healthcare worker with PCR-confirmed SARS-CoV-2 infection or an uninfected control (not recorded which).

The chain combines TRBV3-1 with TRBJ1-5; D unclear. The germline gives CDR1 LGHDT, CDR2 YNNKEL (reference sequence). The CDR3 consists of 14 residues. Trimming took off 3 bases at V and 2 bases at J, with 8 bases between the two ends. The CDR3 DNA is TGTGCCAGCAGCCAGGGTATTCGCAATCAGCCCCAGCATTTT. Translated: CASSQGIRNQPQHF.

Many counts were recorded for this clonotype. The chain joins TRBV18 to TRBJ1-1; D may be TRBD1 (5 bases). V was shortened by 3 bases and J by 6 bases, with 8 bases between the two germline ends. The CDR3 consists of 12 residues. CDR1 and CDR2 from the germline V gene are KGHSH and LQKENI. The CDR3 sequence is CASSPGGAEAFF. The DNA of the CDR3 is TGTGCCAGCTCACCCGGGGGGGCTGAAGCTTTCTTT.

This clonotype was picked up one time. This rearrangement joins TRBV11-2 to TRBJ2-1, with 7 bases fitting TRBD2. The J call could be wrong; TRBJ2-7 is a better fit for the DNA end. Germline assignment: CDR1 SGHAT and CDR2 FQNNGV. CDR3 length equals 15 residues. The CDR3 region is CASSTGTNSYNEQYF. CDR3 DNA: TGTGCCAGCAGCACCGGGACTAACTCCTACAATGAGCAGTACTTC.

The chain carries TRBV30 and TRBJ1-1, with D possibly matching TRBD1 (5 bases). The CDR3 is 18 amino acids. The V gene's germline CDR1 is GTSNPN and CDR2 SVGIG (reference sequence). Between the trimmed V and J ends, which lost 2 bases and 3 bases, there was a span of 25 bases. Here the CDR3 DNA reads TGTGCCTGGAGTTGGGGCCAGGGTTTTAACCCTGGGGACACTGAAGCTTTCTTT. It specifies CAWSWGQGFNPGDTEAFF.

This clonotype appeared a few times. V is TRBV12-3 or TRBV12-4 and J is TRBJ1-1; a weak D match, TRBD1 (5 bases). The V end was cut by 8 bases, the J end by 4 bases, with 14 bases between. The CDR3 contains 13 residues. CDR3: CASGPGRGTEAFF. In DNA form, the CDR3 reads TGTGCCAGCGGGCCGGGGCGGGGCACTGAAGCTTTCTTT.

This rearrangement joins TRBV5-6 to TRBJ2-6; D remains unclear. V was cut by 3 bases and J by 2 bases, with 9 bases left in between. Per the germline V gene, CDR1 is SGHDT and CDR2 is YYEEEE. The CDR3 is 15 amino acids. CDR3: CASSSLLPGANVLTF. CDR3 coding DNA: TGTGCCAGCAGCTCCCTCCTCCCTGGGGCCAACGTCCTGACTTTC.

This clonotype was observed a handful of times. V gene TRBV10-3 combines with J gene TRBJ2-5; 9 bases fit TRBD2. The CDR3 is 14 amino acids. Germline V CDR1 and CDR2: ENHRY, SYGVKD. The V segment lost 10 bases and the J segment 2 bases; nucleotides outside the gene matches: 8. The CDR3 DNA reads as TGTGCCACCCTGCCGAGCGGGGGGCAAGAGACCCAGTACTTC. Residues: CATLPSGGQETQYF.

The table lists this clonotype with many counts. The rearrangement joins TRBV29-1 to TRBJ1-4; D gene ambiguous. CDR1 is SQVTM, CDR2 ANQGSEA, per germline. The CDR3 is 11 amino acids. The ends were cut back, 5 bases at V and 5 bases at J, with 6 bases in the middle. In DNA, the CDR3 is TGCAGCGTTTGGGAAAATGAAAAACTGTTTTTT. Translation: CSVWENEKLFF.

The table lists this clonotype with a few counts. This CDR3 reads CASSLRQSSTDTQYF. Here the CDR3 DNA reads TGTGCCAGCAGTTTACGGCAGTCTAGCACAGATACGCAGTATTTT. The gene calls are TRBV28 and TRBJ2-3, with D uncertain. This CDR3 is built from 15 residues. Germline values: CDR1 MDHEN, CDR2 SYDVKM. Deletions cut 2 bases from V and 0 bases from J, with 9 bases between. The full variable domain, in which reference TRBV28 and TRBJ2-3 provide the parts outside the CDR3, is DVKVTQSSRYLVKRTGEKVFLECVQDMDHENMFWYRQDPGLGLRLIYFSYDVKMKEKGDIPEGYSVSREKKERFSLILESASTNQTSMYLCASSLRQSSTDTQYFGPGTRLTVL.

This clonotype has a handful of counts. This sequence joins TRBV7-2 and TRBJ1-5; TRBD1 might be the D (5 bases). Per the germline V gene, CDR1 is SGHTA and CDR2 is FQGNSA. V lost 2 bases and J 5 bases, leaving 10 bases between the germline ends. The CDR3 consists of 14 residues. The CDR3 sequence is CASSLSGRDQPQHF. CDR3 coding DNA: TGTGCCAGCAGCTTATCAGGGAGGGATCAGCCCCAGCATTTT.

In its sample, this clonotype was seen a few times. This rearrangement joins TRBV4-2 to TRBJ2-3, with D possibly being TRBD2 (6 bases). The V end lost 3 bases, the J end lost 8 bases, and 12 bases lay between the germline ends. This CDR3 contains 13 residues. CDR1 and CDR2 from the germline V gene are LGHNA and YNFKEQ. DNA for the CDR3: TGTGCCAGCAGCCAGATTGCCGGGGGTACGCAGTATTTT. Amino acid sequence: CASSQIAGGTQYF.

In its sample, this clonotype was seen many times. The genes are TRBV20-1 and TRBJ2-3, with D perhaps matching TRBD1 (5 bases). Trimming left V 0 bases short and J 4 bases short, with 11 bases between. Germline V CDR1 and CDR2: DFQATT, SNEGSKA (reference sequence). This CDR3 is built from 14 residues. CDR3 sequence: CSARDHQGSDTQYF. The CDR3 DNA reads TGCAGTGCTAGAGATCACCAGGGTTCAGATACGCAGTATTTT.

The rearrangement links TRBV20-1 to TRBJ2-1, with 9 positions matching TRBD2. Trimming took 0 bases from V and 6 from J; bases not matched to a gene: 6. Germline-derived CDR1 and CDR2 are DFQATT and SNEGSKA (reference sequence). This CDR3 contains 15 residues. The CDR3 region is CSAREAGGSINEQFF. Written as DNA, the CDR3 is TGCAGTGCTAGAGAGGCGGGAGGGTCTATCAATGAGCAGTTCTTC.

The CDR3 DNA is TGTGCCAGCAGGGGAGGACAGGGGCCTGAAGCTTTCTTT. Protein sequence: CASRGGQGPEAFF. V usage is TRBV2 and J usage is TRBJ1-1, with 9 bases aligning to TRBD1. The CDR3 is 13 residues long. V gave up 6 bases and J gave up 6 bases; unmatched junction bases: 5. Germline values: CDR1 SNHLY, CDR2 FYNNEI.

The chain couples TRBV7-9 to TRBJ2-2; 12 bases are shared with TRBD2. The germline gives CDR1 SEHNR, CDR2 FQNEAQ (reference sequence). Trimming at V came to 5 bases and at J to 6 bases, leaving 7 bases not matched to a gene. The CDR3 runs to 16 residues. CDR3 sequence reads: CASSTLRLAGAGELFF. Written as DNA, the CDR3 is TGTGCCAGCAGCACTTTGAGACTAGCGGGAGCCGGGGAGCTGTTTTTT.

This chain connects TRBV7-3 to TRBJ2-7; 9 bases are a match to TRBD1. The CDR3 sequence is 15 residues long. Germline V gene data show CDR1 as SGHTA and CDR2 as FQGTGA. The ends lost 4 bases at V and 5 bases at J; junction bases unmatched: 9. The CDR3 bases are TGTGCCAGCAGCTACACAGGGGGCGCAAGCGACGAGCAGTACTTC. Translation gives CASSYTGGASDEQYF.

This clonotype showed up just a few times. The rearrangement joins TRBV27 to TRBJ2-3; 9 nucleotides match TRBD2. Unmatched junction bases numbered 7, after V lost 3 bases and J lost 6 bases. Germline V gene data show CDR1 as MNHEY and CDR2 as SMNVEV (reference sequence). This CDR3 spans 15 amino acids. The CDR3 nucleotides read TGTGCCAGCAGTTTTGCGAGCGGGGGGACCGATACGCAGTATTTT. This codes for CASSFASGGTDTQYF.

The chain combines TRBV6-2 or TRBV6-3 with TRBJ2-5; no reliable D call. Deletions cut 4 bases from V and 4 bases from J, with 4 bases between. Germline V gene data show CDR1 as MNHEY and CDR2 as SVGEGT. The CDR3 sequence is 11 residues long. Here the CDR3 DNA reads TGTGCCAGCAGTTCAGCAGAGACCCAGTACTTC. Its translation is CASSSAETQYF.

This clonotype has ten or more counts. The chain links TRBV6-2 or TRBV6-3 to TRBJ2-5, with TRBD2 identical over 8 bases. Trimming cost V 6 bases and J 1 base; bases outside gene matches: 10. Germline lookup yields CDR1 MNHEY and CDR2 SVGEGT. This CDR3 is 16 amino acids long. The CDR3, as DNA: TGTGCCAGCAGCCCCGAGGGGCGGGGGGCCCAAGAGACCCAGTACTTC. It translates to CASSPEGRGAQETQYF.

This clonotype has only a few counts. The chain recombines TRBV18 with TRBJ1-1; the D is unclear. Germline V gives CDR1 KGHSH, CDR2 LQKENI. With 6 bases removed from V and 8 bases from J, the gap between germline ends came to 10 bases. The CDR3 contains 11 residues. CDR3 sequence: CASSFLKEAFF. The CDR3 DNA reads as TGTGCCAGCTCCTTCCTGAAGGAAGCTTTCTTT.

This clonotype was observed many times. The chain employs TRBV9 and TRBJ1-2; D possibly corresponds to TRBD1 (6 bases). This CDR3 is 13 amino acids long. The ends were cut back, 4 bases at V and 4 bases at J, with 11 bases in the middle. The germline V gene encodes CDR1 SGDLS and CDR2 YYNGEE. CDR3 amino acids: CASSPDRPYGYTF. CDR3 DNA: TGTGCCAGCAGCCCAGACAGGCCCTATGGCTACACCTTC. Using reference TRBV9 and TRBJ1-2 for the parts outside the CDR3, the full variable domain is DSGVTQTPKHLITATGQRVTLRCSPRSGDLSVYWYQQSLDQGLQFLIQYYNGEERAKGNILERFSAQQFPDLHSELNLSSLELGDSALYFCASSPDRPYGYTFGSGTRLTVV.

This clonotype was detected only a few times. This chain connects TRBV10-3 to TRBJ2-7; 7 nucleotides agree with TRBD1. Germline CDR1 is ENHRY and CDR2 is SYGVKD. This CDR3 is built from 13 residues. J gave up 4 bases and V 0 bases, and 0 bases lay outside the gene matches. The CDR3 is CAISESDRYEQYF. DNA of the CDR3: TGTGCCATCAGTGAGTCGGACAGGTACGAGCAGTACTTC.

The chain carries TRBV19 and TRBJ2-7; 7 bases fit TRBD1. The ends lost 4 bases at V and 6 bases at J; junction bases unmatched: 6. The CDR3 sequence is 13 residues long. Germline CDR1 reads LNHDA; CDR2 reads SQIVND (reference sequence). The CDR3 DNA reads TGTGCCAGTAGTACCCCGACAGGGTCCGAGCAGTACTTC. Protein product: CASSTPTGSEQYF.

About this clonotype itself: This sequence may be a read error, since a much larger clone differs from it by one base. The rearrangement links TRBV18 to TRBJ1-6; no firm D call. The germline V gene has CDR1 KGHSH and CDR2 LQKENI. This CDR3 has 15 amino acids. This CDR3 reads CACSPAYGDNSPLHF. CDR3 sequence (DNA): TGTGCCTGCTCACCGGCCTACGGAGACAATTCACCCCTCCACTTT. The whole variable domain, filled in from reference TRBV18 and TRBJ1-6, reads NAGVMQNPRHLVRRRGQEARLRCSPMKGHSHVYWYRQLPEEGLKFMVYLQKENIIDESGMPKERFSAEFPKEGPSILRIQQVVRGDSAAYFCACSPAYGDNSPLHFGNGTRLTVT.

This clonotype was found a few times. The CDR3: CASSFLAGGAGNEQFF. CDR3 in DNA: TGCGCCAGCAGCTTTCTAGCGGGAGGGGCCGGCAATGAGCAGTTCTTC. J is TRBJ2-1 and V is TRBV5-1, with 12 bases aligning to TRBD2. CDR1 SGHRS and CDR2 YFSETQ come from the germline V gene. This CDR3 region has 16 residues. V shed 2 bases, J shed 6 bases, and the junction held 6 bases outside the gene matches.

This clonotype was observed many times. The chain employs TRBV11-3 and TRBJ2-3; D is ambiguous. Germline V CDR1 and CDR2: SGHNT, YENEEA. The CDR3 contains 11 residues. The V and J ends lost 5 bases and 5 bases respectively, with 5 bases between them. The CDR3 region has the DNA TGTGCCAGCAGCACCCAAGATACGCAGTATTTT. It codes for CASSTQDTQYF.

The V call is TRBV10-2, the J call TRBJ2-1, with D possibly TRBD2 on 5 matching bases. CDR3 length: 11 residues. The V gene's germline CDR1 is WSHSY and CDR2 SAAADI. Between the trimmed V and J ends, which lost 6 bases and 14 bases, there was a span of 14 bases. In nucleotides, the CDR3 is TGCGCCAGCAGAGAGGGCGGAGCTGAGTTCTTC. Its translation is CASREGGAEFF.

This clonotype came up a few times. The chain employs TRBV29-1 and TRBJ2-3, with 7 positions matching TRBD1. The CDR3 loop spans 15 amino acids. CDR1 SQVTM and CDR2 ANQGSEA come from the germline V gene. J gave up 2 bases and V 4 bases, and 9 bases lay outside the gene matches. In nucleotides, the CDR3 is TGCAGCGTTGGCCATGCACAGGGGTACACAGATACGCAGTATTTT. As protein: CSVGHAQGYTDTQYF.

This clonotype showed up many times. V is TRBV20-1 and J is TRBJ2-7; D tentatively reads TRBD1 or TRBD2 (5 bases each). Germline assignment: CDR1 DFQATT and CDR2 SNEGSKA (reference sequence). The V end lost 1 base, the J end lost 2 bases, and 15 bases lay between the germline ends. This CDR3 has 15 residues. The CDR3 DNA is TGCAGTGCTAGAGCCAACCGGGACGGGCCCTACGAGCAGTACTTC. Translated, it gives CSARANRDGPYEQYF.